The present T cell receptor (beta chain) was sequenced within a study of blood T cell repertoires in COVID-19. Overall study: Italy, Spain and the United States were the sources of the convalescent and acute COVID-19 samples. PBMCs, B-cell-depleted T cells, or T cells were the source of the cDNA or gDNA that made up the material.

How the authors handled the data: From reference gene primer amplification, estimates of nucleated cell counts were derived. Some clones are missing from TCRdb's copy, which holds only in-frame ones; the method was immunoSEQ multiplex PCR. V, J and clone size are taken as reported in that table, and D and trimming were inferred from the DNA itself. The table records roughly 14,000 clones, around nine tenths of them present only once. This CDR3 region has 16 residues. V lost 2 bases to trimming and J lost 0 bases, with 10 bases between them. CDR1 is SGHTA and CDR2 is FQGNSA in the germline V gene. The genes are TRBV7-2 and TRBJ2-2; perhaps TRBD2 as D (6 bases). The clonotype comes from a human donor with active COVID-19. The donor label of this sample is uncertain. The sequenced material came from peripheral blood. DNA of the CDR3: TGTGCCAGCAGCTTACGTGGGGGGTCGAACACCGGGGAGCTGTTTTTT. Translated, it gives CASSLRGGSNTGELFF. The entire variable domain, with the rest obtained from reference TRBV7-2 and TRBJ2-2, is as follows: GAGVSQSPSNKVTEKGKDVELRCDPISGHTALYWYRQSLGQGLEFLIYFQGNSAPDKSGLPSDRFSAERTGGSVSTLTIQRTQQEDSAVYLCASSLRGGSNTGELFFGEGSRLTVL.